This is a list of T cell receptor beta chains from one sample in a study. Using its own MiXCR run on the 5' RACE reads, TCRdb lists one record per CDR3 protein. The sample lists around 9,600 distinct CDR3 sequences; about a third were seen once. The material sequenced was Tregs sorted from blood. The receptors here all came from a female donor with breast cancer. Each CDR3 is given with its conserved first and last residue. Each record gives: clone size, D gene, J gene, V gene, CDR3 protein, CDR3 DNA. D genes are given only for firm matches. Size values are once, few and many counts, or a class for expanded clones, and some rows have none.

clone size: few
D gene: -
J gene: TRBJ2-3
V gene: TRBV6-2/TRBV6-3
CDR3 protein: CASSLGPSVPDTQYF
CDR3 DNA: TGTGCCAGCAGTCTGGGCCCTAGCGTTCCAGATACGCAGTATTTT

clone size: -
D gene: -
J gene: TRBJ1-5
V gene: TRBV20-1
CDR3 protein: CRVETGIVSNLPQHF
CDR3 DNA: TGCAGGGTCGAAACGGGAATCGTTAGCAATCTGCCCCAGCATTTT

clone size: -
D gene: -
J gene: TRBJ2-5
V gene: TRBV11-2
CDR3 protein: CASSFLGSVQETQYF
CDR3 DNA: TGTGCCAGCAGCTTCCTCGGGTCTGTCCAAGAGACCCAGTACTTC

clone size: -
D gene: TRBD2
J gene: TRBJ2-3
V gene: TRBV5-1
CDR3 protein: CASSKGTSGETDTQYF
CDR3 DNA: TGCGCCAGCAGCAAGGGGACTAGCGGAGAAACAGATACGCAGTATTTT

clone size: -
D gene: TRBD2
J gene: TRBJ2-1
V gene: TRBV7-9
CDR3 protein: CASSFGGLAGRNEQFF
CDR3 DNA: TGTGCCAGCAGCTTTGGAGGACTAGCGGGTAGAAATGAGCAGTTTTTC

clone size: -
D gene: -
J gene: TRBJ2-7
V gene: TRBV10-3
CDR3 protein: CAISEPSRVSEQYF
CDR3 DNA: TGTGCCATCAGTGAGCCGAGCAGGGTTAGCGAGCAGTACTTC

clone size: -
D gene: -
J gene: TRBJ2-1
V gene: TRBV10-3
CDR3 protein: CAISERRDNEQFF
CDR3 DNA: TGTGCCATCAGTGAGCGGAGAGACAATGAGCAGTTCTTC

clone size: few
D gene: -
J gene: TRBJ1-5
V gene: TRBV12-3/TRBV12-4
CDR3 protein: CASGEGSLNQPQHF
CDR3 DNA: TGTGCCAGCGGTGAGGGTAGCCTCAATCAGCCCCAGCATTTT

clone size: few
D gene: -
J gene: TRBJ1-6
V gene: TRBV4-1
CDR3 protein: CASSQDRQFPISPLHF
CDR3 DNA: TGCGCCAGCAGCCAAGATAGGCAATTTCCAATTTCACCCCTCCACTTT

clone size: -
D gene: TRBD2
J gene: TRBJ2-1
V gene: TRBV20-1
CDR3 protein: CSATSGTYNEQFF
CDR3 DNA: TGCAGTGCTACTAGCGGGACTTACAATGAGCAGTTCTTC

clone size: medium-sized
D gene: TRBD2
J gene: TRBJ2-5
V gene: TRBV20-1
CDR3 protein: CSARGGSQLETQYF
CDR3 DNA: TGCAGTGCTAGAGGCGGGAGTCAATTGGAGACCCAGTACTTC

clone size: -
D gene: -
J gene: TRBJ2-5
V gene: TRBV4-2
CDR3 protein: CASSRTTAGETQYF
CDR3 DNA: TGTGCCAGCAGCCGCACGACTGCTGGGGAGACCCAGTACTTC

clone size: few
D gene: TRBD2
J gene: TRBJ2-1
V gene: TRBV15
CDR3 protein: CATSRVSHGRAGYNEQFF
CDR3 DNA: TGTGCCACCAGCAGAGTTTCTCACGGGAGGGCCGGCTACAATGAGCAGTTCTTC

clone size: -
D gene: -
J gene: TRBJ1-1
V gene: TRBV20-1
CDR3 protein: CSAGLIRAGAEAFF
CDR3 DNA: TGCAGTGCTGGCCTCATACGGGCTGGTGCTGAAGCCTTCTTT

clone size: -
D gene: -
J gene: TRBJ1-6
V gene: TRBV19
CDR3 protein: CASTPGNSPLHF
CDR3 DNA: TGTGCCAGTACCCCAGGAAATTCACCCCTCCACTTT

clone size: medium-sized
D gene: -
J gene: TRBJ2-2
V gene: TRBV7-6
CDR3 protein: CASSLAPGGTGELFF
CDR3 DNA: TGTGCCAGCAGCTTAGCCCCAGGTGGGACCGGGGAGCTGTTTTTT

clone size: medium-sized
D gene: TRBD2
J gene: TRBJ2-1
V gene: TRBV4-2
CDR3 protein: CASSQAHFLAGGPGEQFF
CDR3 DNA: TGTGCCAGCAGCCAGGCGCATTTTCTAGCGGGAGGGCCCGGTGAGCAGTTCTTC

clone size: -
D gene: -
J gene: TRBJ2-1
V gene: TRBV15
CDR3 protein: CATSTGTYNEQFF
CDR3 DNA: TGTGCCACCAGCACGGGCACCTACAATGAGCAGTTCTTC

clone size: -
D gene: -
J gene: TRBJ2-2
V gene: TRBV19
CDR3 protein: CASSIRQGGTGELFF
CDR3 DNA: TGTGCCAGTAGTATTCGGCAGGGTGGCACCGGGGAGCTGTTTTTT

clone size: medium-sized
D gene: -
J gene: TRBJ2-7
V gene: TRBV7-9
CDR3 protein: CASSLSHSSYEQYF
CDR3 DNA: TGTGCCAGCAGCTTATCGCACAGCTCCTACGAGCAGTACTTC

clone size: large
D gene: TRBD2
J gene: TRBJ2-1
V gene: TRBV18
CDR3 protein: CASSPPGLAEEDEQFF
CDR3 DNA: TGTGCCAGCTCACCACCGGGACTAGCGGAGGAGGATGAGCAGTTCTTC

clone size: -
D gene: -
J gene: TRBJ1-1
V gene: TRBV12-3/TRBV12-4
CDR3 protein: CASSLRGFEAFF
CDR3 DNA: TGTGCCAGCAGTTTGCGGGGGTTTGAAGCTTTCTTT

clone size: once
D gene: TRBD1
J gene: TRBJ1-2
V gene: TRBV6-5
CDR3 protein: CASSYKGRGLGGYTF
CDR3 DNA: TGTGCCAGCAGTTACAAGGGCAGGGGGCTTGGTGGCTACACCTTC

clone size: -
D gene: -
J gene: TRBJ2-5
V gene: TRBV10-3
CDR3 protein: CAISEGREETQYF
CDR3 DNA: TGTGCCATCAGTGAGGGTAGGGAAGAGACCCAGTACTTC

clone size: -
D gene: TRBD2
J gene: TRBJ2-4
V gene: TRBV5-4
CDR3 protein: CASSLLGTSSNIQYF
CDR3 DNA: TGTGCCAGCAGCTTATTGGGGACTAGTTCAAACATTCAGTACTTC

clone size: medium-sized
D gene: -
J gene: TRBJ2-7
V gene: TRBV20-1
CDR3 protein: CSASRAHEQYF
CDR3 DNA: TGCAGTGCTAGCAGGGCCCACGAGCAGTACTTC

clone size: medium-sized
D gene: -
J gene: TRBJ1-6
V gene: TRBV3-1
CDR3 protein: CASSPSTGNSPLHF
CDR3 DNA: TGTGCCAGCAGCCCTTCTACGGGGAATTCACCCCTCCACTTT

clone size: few
D gene: -
J gene: TRBJ2-7
V gene: TRBV27
CDR3 protein: CASSWLGGYEQYF
CDR3 DNA: TGTGCCAGCAGTTGGTTAGGGGGTTATGAGCAGTACTTC

clone size: -
D gene: TRBD1
J gene: TRBJ2-3
V gene: TRBV7-2
CDR3 protein: CASSVDRGTDTQYF
CDR3 DNA: TGTGCCAGCAGCGTGGACAGGGGTACAGATACGCAGTATTTT

clone size: -
D gene: TRBD1
J gene: TRBJ2-5
V gene: TRBV6-5
CDR3 protein: CASSSGIGGELVETQYF
CDR3 DNA: TGTGCCAGCAGTTCCGGGATAGGGGGCGAATTAGTGGAGACCCAGTACTTC

clone size: medium-sized
D gene: -
J gene: TRBJ2-5
V gene: TRBV20-1
CDR3 protein: CSASGQQQETQYF
CDR3 DNA: TGCAGTGCTAGCGGCCAGCAGCAAGAGACCCAGTACTTC

clone size: -
D gene: TRBD2
J gene: TRBJ2-2
V gene: TRBV12-5
CDR3 protein: CASGPLSGSVGELFF
CDR3 DNA: TGTGCTAGTGGCCCCTTGAGCGGGAGCGTCGGGGAGCTGTTTTTT

clone size: -
D gene: TRBD2
J gene: TRBJ2-5
V gene: TRBV15
CDR3 protein: CATSRDTGGPKTQYF
CDR3 DNA: TGTGCCACCAGCAGAGACACGGGAGGGCCAAAGACCCAGTACTTC

clone size: medium-sized
D gene: -
J gene: TRBJ2-3
V gene: TRBV7-2
CDR3 protein: CASSLAPRDTQYF
CDR3 DNA: TGTGCCAGCAGCTTAGCGCCTAGGGATACGCAGTATTTT

clone size: medium-sized
D gene: -
J gene: TRBJ2-1
V gene: TRBV27
CDR3 protein: CASSLSEGIYNEQFF
CDR3 DNA: TGTGCCAGCAGTTTATCTGAGGGGATCTACAATGAGCAGTTCTTC

clone size: -
D gene: TRBD2
J gene: TRBJ2-3
V gene: TRBV20-1
CDR3 protein: CSASQLAGAEAQYF
CDR3 DNA: TGCAGTGCTAGCCAACTAGCGGGAGCCGAAGCGCAGTATTTT

clone size: -
D gene: -
J gene: TRBJ2-5
V gene: TRBV5-1
CDR3 protein: CASSFQDQETQYF
CDR3 DNA: TGCGCCAGCAGCTTCCAGGACCAAGAGACCCAGTACTTC

clone size: -
D gene: -
J gene: TRBJ2-5
V gene: TRBV7-9
CDR3 protein: CARSLSSEETQYF
CDR3 DNA: TGTGCCCGCAGCTTAAGTTCTGAAGAGACCCAGTACTTC

clone size: -
D gene: -
J gene: TRBJ2-2
V gene: TRBV10-3
CDR3 protein: CAISDRRNTGELFF
CDR3 DNA: TGTGCCATCAGTGACCGTCGGAACACCGGGGAGCTGTTTTTT

clone size: medium-sized
D gene: -
J gene: TRBJ1-4
V gene: TRBV4-2
CDR3 protein: CASSPGPRNEKLFF
CDR3 DNA: TGTGCCAGCAGCCCGGGACCACGTAATGAAAAACTGTTTTTT

clone size: -
D gene: -
J gene: TRBJ2-7
V gene: TRBV28
CDR3 protein: CASSSLSAKTYEQYF
CDR3 DNA: TGTGCCAGCAGTTCGTTATCGGCCAAAACCTACGAGCAGTACTTC

clone size: medium-sized
D gene: -
J gene: TRBJ1-1
V gene: TRBV19
CDR3 protein: CASSWGQGSTEAFF
CDR3 DNA: TGTGCCAGTAGTTGGGGGCAGGGGTCGACTGAAGCTTTCTTT

clone size: -
D gene: -
J gene: TRBJ1-6
V gene: TRBV27
CDR3 protein: CASSLKMAANSPLHF
CDR3 DNA: TGTGCCAGCAGTTTAAAGATGGCGGCGAATTCACCCCTCCACTTT

clone size: -
D gene: -
J gene: TRBJ1-3
V gene: TRBV7-2
CDR3 protein: CASSLDSFSGNTIYF
CDR3 DNA: TGTGCCAGCAGCTTAGACAGCTTCTCTGGAAACACCATATATTTT

clone size: few
D gene: -
J gene: TRBJ2-3
V gene: TRBV20-1
CDR3 protein: CSARGLGQAYTDTQYF
CDR3 DNA: TGCAGTGCTAGAGGGCTGGGGCAGGCGTACACAGATACGCAGTATTTT

clone size: few
D gene: -
J gene: TRBJ2-1
V gene: TRBV6-2/TRBV6-3
CDR3 protein: CASTPVGLGVYNEQFF
CDR3 DNA: TGTGCCAGCACCCCAGTCGGGCTAGGGGTTTACAATGAGCAGTTCTTC

clone size: medium-sized
D gene: -
J gene: TRBJ2-1
V gene: TRBV29-1
CDR3 protein: CSVRGFFSVNEQFF
CDR3 DNA: TGCAGCGTTAGGGGGTTTTTCTCGGTCAATGAGCAGTTCTTC

clone size: medium-sized
D gene: -
J gene: TRBJ2-7
V gene: TRBV20-1
CDR3 protein: CSAREDYEQYF
CDR3 DNA: TGCAGTGCTAGGGAGGACTACGAGCAGTACTTC

clone size: few
D gene: TRBD1
J gene: TRBJ2-7
V gene: TRBV5-1
CDR3 protein: CASSPGTGGYEQYF
CDR3 DNA: TGCGCCAGCAGCCCAGGAACAGGGGGCTACGAGCAGTACTTC

clone size: once
D gene: -
J gene: TRBJ1-1
V gene: TRBV13
CDR3 protein: CASSLPILNTEAFF
CDR3 DNA: TGTGCCAGCAGCTTACCGATATTGAACACTGAAGCTTTCTTT

clone size: few
D gene: TRBD2
J gene: TRBJ2-3
V gene: TRBV4-1
CDR3 protein: CASSQGPAGLSTDTQYF
CDR3 DNA: TGCGCCAGCAGCCAAGGTCCAGCGGGACTTAGCACAGATACGCAGTATTTT

clone size: few
D gene: -
J gene: TRBJ1-1
V gene: TRBV2
CDR3 protein: CASIDRSGDTEAFF
CDR3 DNA: TGTGCCAGCATTGACAGGTCAGGGGACACTGAAGCTTTCTTT

clone size: once
D gene: TRBD1
J gene: TRBJ1-6
V gene: TRBV5-8
CDR3 protein: CASSLGQAHVPLHF
CDR3 DNA: TGTGCCAGCAGCTTAGGACAGGCGCATGTACCCCTCCACTTT

clone size: -
D gene: -
J gene: TRBJ2-1
V gene: TRBV5-1
CDR3 protein: CASSSIGGRSYNEQFF
CDR3 DNA: TGCGCCAGCAGCTCCATCGGGGGCCGTTCCTACAATGAGCAGTTCTTC